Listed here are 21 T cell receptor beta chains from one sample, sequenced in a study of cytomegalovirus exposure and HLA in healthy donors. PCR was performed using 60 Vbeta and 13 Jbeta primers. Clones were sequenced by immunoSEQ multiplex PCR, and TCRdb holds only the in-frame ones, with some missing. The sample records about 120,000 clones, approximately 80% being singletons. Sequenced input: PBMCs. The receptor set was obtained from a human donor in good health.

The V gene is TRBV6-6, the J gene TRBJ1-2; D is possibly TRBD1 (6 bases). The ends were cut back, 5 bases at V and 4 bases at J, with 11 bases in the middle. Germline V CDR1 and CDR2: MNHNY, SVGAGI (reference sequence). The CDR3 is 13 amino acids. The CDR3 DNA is TGTGCCAGCAGTGACACAGGGTTCTATGGCTACACCTTC. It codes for CASSDTGFYGYTF.

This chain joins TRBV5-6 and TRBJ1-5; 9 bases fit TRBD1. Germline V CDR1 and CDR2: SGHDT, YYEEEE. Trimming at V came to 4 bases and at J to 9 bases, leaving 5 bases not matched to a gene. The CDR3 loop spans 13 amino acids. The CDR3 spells CASSTGQGRPQHF. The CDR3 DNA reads TGTGCCAGCAGCACCGGACAGGGGCGGCCCCAGCATTTT. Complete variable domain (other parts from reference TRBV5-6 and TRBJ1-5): DAGVTQSPTHLIKTRGQQVTLRCSPKSGHDTVSWYQQALGQGPQFIFQYYEEEERQRGNFPDRFSGHQFPNYSSELNVNALLLGDSALYLCASSTGQGRPQHFGDGTRLSIL.

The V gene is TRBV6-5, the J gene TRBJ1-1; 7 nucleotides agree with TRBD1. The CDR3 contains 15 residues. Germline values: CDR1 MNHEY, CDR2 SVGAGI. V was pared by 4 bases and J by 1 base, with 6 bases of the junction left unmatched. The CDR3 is CASSWSGQTNTEAFF. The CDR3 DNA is TGTGCCAGCAGTTGGTCGGGACAGACGAACACTGAAGCTTTCTTT.

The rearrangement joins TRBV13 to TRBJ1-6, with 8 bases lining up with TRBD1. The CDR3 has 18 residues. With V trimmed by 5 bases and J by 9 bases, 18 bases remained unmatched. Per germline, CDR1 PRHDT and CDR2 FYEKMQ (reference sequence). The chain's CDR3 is CASSPRPEDRERGSPLHF. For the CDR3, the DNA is TGTGCCAGCAGCCCACGACCGGAGGACAGGGAGAGAGGTTCACCCCTCCACTTT.

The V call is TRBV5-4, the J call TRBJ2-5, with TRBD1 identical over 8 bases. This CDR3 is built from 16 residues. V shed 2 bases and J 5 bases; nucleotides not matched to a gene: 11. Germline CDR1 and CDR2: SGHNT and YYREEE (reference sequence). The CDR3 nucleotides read TGTGCCAGCAGCTTAGGACCGGACAGGGATGATGAGACCCAGTACTTC. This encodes CASSLGPDRDDETQYF.

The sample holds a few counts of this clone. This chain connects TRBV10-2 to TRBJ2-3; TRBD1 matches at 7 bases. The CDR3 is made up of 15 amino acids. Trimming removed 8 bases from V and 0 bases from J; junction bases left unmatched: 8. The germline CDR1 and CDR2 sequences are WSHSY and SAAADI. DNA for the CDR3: TGCGCCAGCTTGGAGGCAGGGGGTAGCACAGATACGCAGTATTTT. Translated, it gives CASLEAGGSTDTQYF.

The CDR3 is CASSLELMKQYF. CDR3 in DNA: TGTGCCAGCAGCTTAGAACTCATGAAGCAGTACTTC. The gene calls are TRBV7-9 and TRBJ2-7; no firm D call. CDR1 SEHNR and CDR2 FQNEAQ come from the germline V gene (reference sequence). CDR3 length equals 12 residues. The ends were cut back, 1 base at V and 8 bases at J, with 9 bases in the middle.

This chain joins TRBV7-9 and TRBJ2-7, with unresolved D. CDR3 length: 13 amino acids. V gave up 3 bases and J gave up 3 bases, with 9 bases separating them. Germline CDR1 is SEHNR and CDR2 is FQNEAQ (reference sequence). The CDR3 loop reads CASSLVTIYEQYF. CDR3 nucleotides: TGTGCCAGCAGCTTGGTGACAATCTACGAGCAGTACTTC.

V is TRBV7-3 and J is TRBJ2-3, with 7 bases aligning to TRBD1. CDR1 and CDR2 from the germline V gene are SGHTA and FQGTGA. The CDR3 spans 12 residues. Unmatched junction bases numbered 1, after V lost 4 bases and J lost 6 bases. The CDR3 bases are TGTGCCAGCAGCTCACAGGGGGATACGCAGTATTTT. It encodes CASSSQGDTQYF. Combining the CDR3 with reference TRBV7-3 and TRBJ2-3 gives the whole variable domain GAGVSQTPSNKVTEKGKYVELRCDPISGHTALYWYRQSLGQGPEFLIYFQGTGAADDSGLPNDRFFAVRPEGSVSTLKIQRTERGDSAVYLCASSSQGDTQYFGPGTRLTVL.

The CDR3 DNA reads as TGTGCCAGCAGCTTTCCACAGGGGGGGCCTAGCGGGGACCTTGATACGCAGTATTTT. It is translated as CASSFPQGGPSGDLDTQYF. The rearrangement uses TRBV7-6 and TRBJ2-3, with a weak D call TRBD2 (9 bases). The germline V gene encodes CDR1 SGHVS and CDR2 FNYEAQ. V lost 3 bases to trimming and J lost 6 bases, with 28 bases between them. The CDR3 runs to 19 residues.

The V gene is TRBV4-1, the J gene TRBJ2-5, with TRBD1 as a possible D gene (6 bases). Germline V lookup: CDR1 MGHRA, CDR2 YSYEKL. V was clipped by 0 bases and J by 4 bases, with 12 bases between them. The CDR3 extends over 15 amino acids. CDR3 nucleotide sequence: TGCGCCAGCAGCCAAGATCAGAACAGGGCAGAGACCCAGTACTTC. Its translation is CASSQDQNRAETQYF.

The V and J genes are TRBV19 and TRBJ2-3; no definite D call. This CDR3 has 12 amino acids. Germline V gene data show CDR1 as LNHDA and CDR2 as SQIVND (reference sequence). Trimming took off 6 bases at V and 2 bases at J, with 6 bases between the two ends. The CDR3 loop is CASSHNTDTQYF. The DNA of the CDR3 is TGTGCCAGTAGCCACAACACAGATACGCAGTATTTT. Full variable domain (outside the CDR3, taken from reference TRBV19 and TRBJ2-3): DGGITQSPKYLFRKEGQNVTLSCEQNLNHDAMYWYRQDPGQGLRLIYYSQIVNDFQKGDIAEGYSVSREKKESFPLTVTSAQKNPTAFYLCASSHNTDTQYFGPGTRLTVL.

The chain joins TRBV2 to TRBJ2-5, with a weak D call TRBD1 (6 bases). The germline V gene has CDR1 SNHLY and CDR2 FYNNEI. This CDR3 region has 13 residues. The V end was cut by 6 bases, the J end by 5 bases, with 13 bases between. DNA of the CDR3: TGTGCCAGCAGACCGACAGGTGGGGAGACCCAGTACTTC. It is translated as CASRPTGGETQYF.

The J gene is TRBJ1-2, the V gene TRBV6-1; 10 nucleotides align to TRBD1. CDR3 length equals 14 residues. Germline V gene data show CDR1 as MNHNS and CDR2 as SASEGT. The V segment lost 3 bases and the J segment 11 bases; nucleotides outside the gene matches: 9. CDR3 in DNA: TGTGCCAGCAGTGAGTCGGACAGGGGGAGGATTTACACCTTC. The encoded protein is CASSESDRGRIYTF.

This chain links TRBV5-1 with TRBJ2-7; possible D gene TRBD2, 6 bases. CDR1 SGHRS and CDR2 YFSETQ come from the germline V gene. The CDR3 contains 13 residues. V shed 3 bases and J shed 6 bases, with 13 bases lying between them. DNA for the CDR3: TGCGCCAGCAGCTCCCGGGAGAGCACCGAGCAGTACTTC. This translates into CASSSRESTEQYF.

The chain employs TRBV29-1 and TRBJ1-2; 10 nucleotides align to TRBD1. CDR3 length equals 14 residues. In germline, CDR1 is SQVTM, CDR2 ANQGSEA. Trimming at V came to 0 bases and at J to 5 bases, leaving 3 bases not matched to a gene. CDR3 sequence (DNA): TGCAGCGTTGAAGAATGGGGACAGGGGTATGGCTACACCTTC. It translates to CSVEEWGQGYGYTF.

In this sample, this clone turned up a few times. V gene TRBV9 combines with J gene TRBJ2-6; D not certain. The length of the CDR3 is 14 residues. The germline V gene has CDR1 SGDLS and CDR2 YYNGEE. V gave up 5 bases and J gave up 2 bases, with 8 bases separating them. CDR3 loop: CASRSSTGANVLTF. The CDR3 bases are TGTGCCAGCAGGAGTAGCACTGGGGCCAACGTCCTGACTTTC.

CDR3 protein: CASSQTGGWRTDTQYF. CDR3 coding DNA: TGCGCCAGCAGCCAAACGGGAGGGTGGAGGACAGATACGCAGTATTTT. The J gene is TRBJ2-3, the V gene TRBV4-1; TRBD2 aligns across 8 bases. CDR1 MGHRA and CDR2 YSYEKL come from the germline V gene. The ends lost 2 bases at V and 3 bases at J; junction bases unmatched: 7. This CDR3 has 16 residues.

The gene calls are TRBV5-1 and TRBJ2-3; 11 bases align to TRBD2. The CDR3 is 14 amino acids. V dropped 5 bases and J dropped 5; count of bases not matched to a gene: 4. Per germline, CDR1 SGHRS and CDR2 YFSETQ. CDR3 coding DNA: TGCGCCAGCAGTGAACTAGCGGGAGTAGATACGCAGTATTTT. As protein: CASSELAGVDTQYF. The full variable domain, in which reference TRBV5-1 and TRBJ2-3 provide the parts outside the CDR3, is KAGVTQTPRYLIKTRGQQVTLSCSPISGHRSVSWYQQTPGQGLQFLFEYFSETQRNKGNFPGRFSGRQFSNSRSEMNVSTLELGDSALYLCASSELAGVDTQYFGPGTRLTVL.

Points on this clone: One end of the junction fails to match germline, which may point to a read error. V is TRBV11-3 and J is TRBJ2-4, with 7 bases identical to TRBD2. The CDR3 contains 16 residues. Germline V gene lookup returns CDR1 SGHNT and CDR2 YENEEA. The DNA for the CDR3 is TGTGCCAGCCGCTTAGGGCCCGGGGGGGCCAAAAACATTCAGTACTTC. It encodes CASRLGPGGAKNIQYF.

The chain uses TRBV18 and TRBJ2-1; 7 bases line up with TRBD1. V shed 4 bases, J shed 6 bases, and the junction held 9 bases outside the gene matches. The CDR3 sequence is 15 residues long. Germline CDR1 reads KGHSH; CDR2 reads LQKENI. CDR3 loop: CASSQGQKPINEQFF. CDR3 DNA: TGTGCCAGCTCACAGGGACAGAAACCCATCAATGAGCAGTTCTTC.